The T cell receptor beta chain described here comes from a study of brain T cells in children with intractable seizures. General study points: Pre- and post-surgery blood differed in depth, so pre-surgery absences may be undersampling.

V lost 3 bases, J lost 10 bases, and 10 bases lay in between. The CDR3 is made up of 12 amino acids. Germline assignment: CDR1 LNHDA and CDR2 SQIVND (reference sequence). TCRdb's copy holds only in-frame clones and misses some; the assay was immunoSEQ multiplex PCR. The table lists just under 65,000 clones, approximately 94% of them singletons. Notes on this clone: Its target is not known.

The specimen comprised peripheral blood, sampled at surgery. This clonotype originated in a boy younger than two with focal cortical dysplasia and intractable seizures. The J gene is TRBJ1-3, the V gene TRBV19, with D unclear. The CDR3 region has the DNA TGTGCCAGTAGTATTGAAGGCCAGACCATATATTTT. Residues: CASSIEGQTIYF.